One and the same sample provided the 15 T cell receptor beta chains below, sequenced in a study of blood T cell repertoires in COVID-19. Some clones are missing from TCRdb's copy, which holds only in-frame ones; the method was immunoSEQ multiplex PCR. The table lists some 74,000 clones, approximately 86% of them singletons. Sequenced material: peripheral blood. The receptors stem from a man between 50 and 59 years old with acute or convalescent COVID-19.

The gene calls are TRBV7-9 and TRBJ2-7, with D tentatively TRBD1 (5 bases). The CDR3 contains 14 residues. Trimming cost V 4 bases and J 2 bases, with 12 bases left between them. Per germline, CDR1 SEHNR and CDR2 FQNEAQ (reference sequence). For the CDR3, the DNA is TGTGCCAGCAGCTGGGCAGGGAAGCCCTACGAGCAGTACTTC. It yields the protein CASSWAGKPYEQYF.

A single count supports this clone. The chain joins TRBV30 to TRBJ1-3, with D tentatively TRBD1 (5 bases). Trimming took 2 bases from V and 0 from J, leaving 8 bases between them. The V gene's germline CDR1 is GTSNPN and CDR2 SVGIG (reference sequence). The CDR3 runs to 14 residues. In DNA, the CDR3 is TGTGCCTGGAGTAGACAGCTCTCTGGAAACACCATATATTTT. Translating gives CAWSRQLSGNTIYF.

This clone occurred once. J is TRBJ1-3 and V is TRBV7-9, with D hard to call. Looked up from germline, CDR1 is SEHNR and CDR2 is FQNEAQ (reference sequence). The V end was cut by 5 bases, the J end by 4 bases, with 15 bases between. This CDR3 spans 15 amino acids. The CDR3 is CASSPTFARGNTIYF. Written as DNA, the CDR3 is TGTGCCAGCAGCCCAACGTTTGCCCGGGGAAACACCATATATTTT.

This clone was recorded a few times. This chain links TRBV7-2 with TRBJ2-3, with D perhaps TRBD1 (8 bases). The CDR3 runs to 14 residues. Looked up from germline, CDR1 is SGHTA and CDR2 is FQGNSA. With 6 bases removed from V and 4 bases from J, the gap between germline ends came to 14 bases. CDR3 amino acids: CASRTGGAADTQYF. The CDR3, as DNA: TGTGCCAGCAGAACAGGGGGGGCCGCAGATACGCAGTATTTT.

The chain employs TRBV7-9 and TRBJ2-1; tentative D call: TRBD1 (5 bases). The CDR3 sequence is 10 residues long. V lost 5 bases and J 15 bases, leaving 11 bases between the germline ends. Germline-derived CDR1 and CDR2 are SEHNR and FQNEAQ (reference sequence). The CDR3 coding sequence is TGTGCCAGCAGCACAGGTTGGGTGTTCTTC. It translates to CASSTGWVFF.

The chain has TRBV4-1 and TRBJ1-5; no reliable D call. The CDR3 is made up of 13 amino acids. Germline V gene sequence: CDR1 MGHRA, CDR2 YSYEKL. The V end lost 0 bases, the J end lost 7 bases, and 7 bases lay between the germline ends. CDR3 sequence: CASSQDLGQPQHF. CDR3 nucleotides: TGCGCCAGCAGCCAAGATTTGGGCCAGCCCCAGCATTTT.

The rearrangement uses TRBV5-1 and TRBJ2-5, with D perhaps matching TRBD2 (5 bases). Germline assignment: CDR1 SGHRS and CDR2 YFSETQ. The CDR3 is 14 residues long. V lost 4 bases, J lost 5 bases, and 15 bases lay in between. The CDR3 nucleotides read TGCGCCAGCAGCCCCGGGAATTTCGGCGAGACCCAGTACTTC. This encodes CASSPGNFGETQYF.

This rearrangement joins TRBV3-1 (or the pseudogene TRBV3-2) to TRBJ1-6; D may be TRBD1 (5 bases). CDR3 size: 13 residues. Germline V CDR1 and CDR2: LGHDT, YNNKEL (reference sequence). Trimming left V 7 bases short and J 11 bases short, with 15 bases between. CDR3 sequence (DNA): TGTGCCAGCACCCGGGGGTCAGAGGCACCCCTCCACTTT. Residues: CASTRGSEAPLHF.

The chain has TRBV12-3 or TRBV12-4 and TRBJ2-7; 7 bases fit TRBD1. Trimming removed 4 bases from V and 2 bases from J; junction bases left unmatched: 2. This CDR3 spans 13 amino acids. The CDR3 protein is CASSWTGTYEQYF. The CDR3 DNA reads as TGTGCCAGCAGTTGGACAGGCACCTACGAGCAGTACTTC.

The chain joins TRBV5-6 to TRBJ2-3, with 7 bases lining up with TRBD1. Germline V gene sequence: CDR1 SGHDT, CDR2 YYEEEE. This CDR3 is built from 16 residues. The trim removed 2 bases at V and 1 base at J, leaving 7 bases unmatched. As DNA, the CDR3 is TGTGCCAGCAGCTTTACAGGGGCCACAGGCACAGATACGCAGTATTTT. Translation: CASSFTGATGTDTQYF.

This rearrangement joins TRBV9 to TRBJ2-7, with TRBD1 matching over 7 bases. The junction had 6 bases not matched to a gene; V was cut back by 4 bases and J by 2 bases. Germline assignment: CDR1 SGDLS and CDR2 YYNGEE. This CDR3 comprises 14 residues. CDR3 protein: CASSPSGQPYEQYF. CDR3 coding DNA: TGTGCCAGCAGCCCCTCGGGACAGCCCTACGAGCAGTACTTC.

The V and J genes are TRBV9 and TRBJ1-1, with 8 bases matching TRBD1. This CDR3 is 13 amino acids long. Looked up from germline, CDR1 is SGDLS and CDR2 is YYNGEE. V lost 0 bases to trimming and J lost 7 bases; unmatched junction nucleotides: 2. Here the CDR3 reads CASSVGQGFEAFF. As DNA, the CDR3 is TGTGCCAGCAGCGTAGGACAGGGGTTTGAAGCTTTCTTT.

The chain is built from TRBV9 and TRBJ1-1; D not certain. Germline values: CDR1 SGDLS, CDR2 YYNGEE. The V gene lost 0 bases and the J gene lost 1 base, with 4 bases spanning the gap. This CDR3 contains 13 residues. The chain's CDR3 is CASSVAPNTEAFF. The CDR3 nucleotides read TGTGCCAGCAGCGTAGCTCCGAACACTGAAGCTTTCTTT.

V usage is TRBV6-5 and J usage is TRBJ2-1; 9 positions agree with TRBD1. The CDR3 is 13 residues long. Germline V gene sequence: CDR1 MNHEY, CDR2 SVGAGI. V shed 6 bases and J 6 bases; nucleotides not matched to a gene: 3. Written as DNA, the CDR3 is TGTGCCAGCAGGGGACAGGGACGCAATGAGCAGTTCTTC. It translates to CASRGQGRNEQFF.

The chain combines TRBV10-1 with TRBJ2-5; 8 bases align to TRBD2. The germline CDR1 and CDR2 sequences are WNHNN and SYGVQD (reference sequence). The CDR3 spans 16 residues. J gave up 5 bases and V 3 bases, and 11 bases lay outside the gene matches. The CDR3 DNA sequence: TGCGCCAGCAGTGATGATCGGGGGGGGCCAGTGGAGACCCAGTACTTC. Translating gives CASSDDRGGPVETQYF.